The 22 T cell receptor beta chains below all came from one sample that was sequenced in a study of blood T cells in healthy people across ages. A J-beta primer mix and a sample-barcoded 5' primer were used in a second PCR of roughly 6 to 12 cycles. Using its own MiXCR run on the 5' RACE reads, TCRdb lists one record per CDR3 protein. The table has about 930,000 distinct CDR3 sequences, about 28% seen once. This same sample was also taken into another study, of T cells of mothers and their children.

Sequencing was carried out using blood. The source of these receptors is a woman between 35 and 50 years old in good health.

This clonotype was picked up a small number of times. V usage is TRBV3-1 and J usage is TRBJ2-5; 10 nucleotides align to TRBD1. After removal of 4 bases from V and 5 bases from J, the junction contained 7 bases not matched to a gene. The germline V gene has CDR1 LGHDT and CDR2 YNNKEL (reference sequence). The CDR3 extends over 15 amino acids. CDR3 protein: CASSPPGTGVETQYF. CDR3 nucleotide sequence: TGTGCCAGCAGCCCACCCGGGACAGGGGTTGAGACCCAGTACTTC.

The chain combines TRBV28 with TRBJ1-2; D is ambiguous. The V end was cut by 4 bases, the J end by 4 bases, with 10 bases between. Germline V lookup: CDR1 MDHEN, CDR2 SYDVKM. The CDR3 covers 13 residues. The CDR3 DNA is TGTGCCAGCAGTTCCACGACAAGCTATGGCTACACCTTC. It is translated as CASSSTTSYGYTF.

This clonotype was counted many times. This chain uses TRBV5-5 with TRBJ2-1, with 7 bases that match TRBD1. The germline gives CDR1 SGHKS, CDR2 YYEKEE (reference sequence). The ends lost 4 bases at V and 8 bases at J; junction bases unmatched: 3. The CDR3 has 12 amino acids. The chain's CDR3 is CASSLTGHEQFF. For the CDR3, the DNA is TGTGCCAGCAGCCTGACAGGGCATGAGCAGTTCTTC.

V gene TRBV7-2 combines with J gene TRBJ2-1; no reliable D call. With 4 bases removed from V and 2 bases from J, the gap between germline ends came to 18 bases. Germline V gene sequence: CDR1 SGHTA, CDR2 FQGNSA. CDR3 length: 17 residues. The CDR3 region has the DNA TGTGCCAGCAGCTCCCCCACCGAGCGTTCCACCTACAATGAGCAGTTCTTC. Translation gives CASSSPTERSTYNEQFF.

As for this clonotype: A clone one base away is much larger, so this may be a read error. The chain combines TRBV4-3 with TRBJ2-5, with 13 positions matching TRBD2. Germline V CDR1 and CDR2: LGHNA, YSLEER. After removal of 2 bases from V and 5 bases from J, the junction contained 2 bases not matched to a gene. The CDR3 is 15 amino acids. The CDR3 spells CASSQSLAGGETQYF. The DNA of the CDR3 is TGCGCCAGCAGCCAATCACTAGCGGGGGGGGAGACCCAGTACTTC.

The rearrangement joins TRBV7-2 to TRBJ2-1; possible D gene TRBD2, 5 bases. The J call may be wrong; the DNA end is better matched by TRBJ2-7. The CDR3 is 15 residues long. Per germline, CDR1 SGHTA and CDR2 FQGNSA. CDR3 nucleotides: TGTGCCAGCAGCCCCCAGGAGCGGACCTACAATGAGCAGTACTTC. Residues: CASSPQERTYNEQYF.

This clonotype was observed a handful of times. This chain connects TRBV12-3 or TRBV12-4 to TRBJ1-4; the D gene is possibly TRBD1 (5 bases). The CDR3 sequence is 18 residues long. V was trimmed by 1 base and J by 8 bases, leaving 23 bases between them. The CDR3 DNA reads TGTGCCAGCAGTTTAGGGGTCGGGAGTTCACGGGGCGAGGAAAAACTGTTTTTT. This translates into CASSLGVGSSRGEEKLFF.

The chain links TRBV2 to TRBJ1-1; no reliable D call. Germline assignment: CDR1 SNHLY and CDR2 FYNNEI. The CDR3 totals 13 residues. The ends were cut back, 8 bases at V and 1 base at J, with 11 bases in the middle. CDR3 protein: CASWRRANTEAFF. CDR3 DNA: TGTGCCAGCTGGCGTAGGGCGAACACTGAAGCTTTCTTT.

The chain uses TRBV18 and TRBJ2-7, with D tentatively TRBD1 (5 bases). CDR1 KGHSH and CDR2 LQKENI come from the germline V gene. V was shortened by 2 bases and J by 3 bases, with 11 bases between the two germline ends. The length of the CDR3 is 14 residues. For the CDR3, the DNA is TGTGCCAGCTCACCAAATGACAGATACTACGAGCAGTACTTC. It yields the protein CASSPNDRYYEQYF.

CDR3 protein: CASSHEQGFSYGYTF. DNA of the CDR3: TGTGCCAGCAGCCACGAACAGGGGTTCTCCTATGGCTACACCTTC. The gene calls are TRBV7-9 and TRBJ1-2; 7 nucleotides align to TRBD1. V gave up 5 bases and J gave up 4 bases; unmatched junction bases: 10. Germline CDR1 reads SEHNR; CDR2 reads FQNEAQ (reference sequence). The CDR3 has 15 residues. The full variable domain, rest sourced from reference TRBV7-9 and TRBJ1-2, is DTGVSQNPRHKITKRGQNVTFRCDPISEHNRLYWYRQTLGQGPEFLTYFQNEAQLEKSRLLSDRFSAERPKGSFSTLEIQRTEQGDSAMYLCASSHEQGFSYGYTFGSGTRLTVV.

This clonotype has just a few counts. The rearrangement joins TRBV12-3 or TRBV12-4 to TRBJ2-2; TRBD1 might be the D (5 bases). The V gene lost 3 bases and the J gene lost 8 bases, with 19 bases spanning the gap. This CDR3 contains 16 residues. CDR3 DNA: TGTGCCAGCAGTTTCTATAGGCCAGGGTATTTTGGGGAGCTGTTTTTT. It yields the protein CASSFYRPGYFGELFF.

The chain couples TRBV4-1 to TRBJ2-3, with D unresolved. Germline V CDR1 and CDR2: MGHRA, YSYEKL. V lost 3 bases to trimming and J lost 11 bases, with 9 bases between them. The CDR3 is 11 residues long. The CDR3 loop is CASSHNSGQYF. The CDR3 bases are TGCGCCAGCAGCCACAATTCGGGGCAGTATTTT.

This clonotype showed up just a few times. The CDR3 region is CASSVPGLARDTQYF. CDR3 bases: TGTGCCAGCAGCGTCCCGGGACTAGCAAGAGATACGCAGTATTTT. J is TRBJ2-3 and V is TRBV7-2, with 9 bases matching TRBD2. Germline V lookup: CDR1 SGHTA, CDR2 FQGNSA. This CDR3 has 15 residues. J was trimmed by 5 bases and V by 5 bases; bases with no gene match: 8.

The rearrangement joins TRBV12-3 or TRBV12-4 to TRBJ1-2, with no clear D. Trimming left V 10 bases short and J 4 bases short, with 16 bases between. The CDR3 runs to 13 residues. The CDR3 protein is CATRGIETYGYTF. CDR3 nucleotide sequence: TGTGCCACCCGAGGGATTGAAACCTATGGCTACACCTTC.

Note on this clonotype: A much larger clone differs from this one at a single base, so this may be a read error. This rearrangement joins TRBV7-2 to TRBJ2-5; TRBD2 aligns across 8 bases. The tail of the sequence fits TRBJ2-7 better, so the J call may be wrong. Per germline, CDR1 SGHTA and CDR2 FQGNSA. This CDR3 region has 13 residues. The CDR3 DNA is TGTGCCGGCAGCTTTAGCGGGGTCTACGAGCAGTACTTC. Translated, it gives CAGSFSGVYEQYF.

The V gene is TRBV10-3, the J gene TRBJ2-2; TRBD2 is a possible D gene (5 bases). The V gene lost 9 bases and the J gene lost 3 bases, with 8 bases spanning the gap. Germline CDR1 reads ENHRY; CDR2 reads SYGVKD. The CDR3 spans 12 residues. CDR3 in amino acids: CAISSDTGELFF. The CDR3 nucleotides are TGTGCCATTAGTAGCGACACCGGGGAGCTGTTTTTT.

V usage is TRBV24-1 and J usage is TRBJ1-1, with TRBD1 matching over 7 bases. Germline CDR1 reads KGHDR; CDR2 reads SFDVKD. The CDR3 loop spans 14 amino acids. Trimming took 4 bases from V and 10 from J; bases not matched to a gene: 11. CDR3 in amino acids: CATSDKQGRFGAFF. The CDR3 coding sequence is TGTGCCACCAGTGACAAACAGGGGAGATTCGGAGCTTTCTTT.

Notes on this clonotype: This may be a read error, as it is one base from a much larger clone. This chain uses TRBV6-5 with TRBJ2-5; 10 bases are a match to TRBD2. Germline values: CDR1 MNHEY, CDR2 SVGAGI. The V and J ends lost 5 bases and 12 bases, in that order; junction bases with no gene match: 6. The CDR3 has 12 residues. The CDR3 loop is CASSQKRGGEYF. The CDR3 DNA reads TGTGCCAGCAGTCAGAAGCGGGGGGGCGAGTACTTC.

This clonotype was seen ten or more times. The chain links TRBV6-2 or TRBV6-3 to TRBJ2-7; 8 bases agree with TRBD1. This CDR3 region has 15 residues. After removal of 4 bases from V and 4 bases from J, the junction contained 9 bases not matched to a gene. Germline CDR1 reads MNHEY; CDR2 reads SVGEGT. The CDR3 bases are TGTGCCAGCAGTTTCGGGGACAGGAGTCAATACGAGCAGTACTTC. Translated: CASSFGDRSQYEQYF.

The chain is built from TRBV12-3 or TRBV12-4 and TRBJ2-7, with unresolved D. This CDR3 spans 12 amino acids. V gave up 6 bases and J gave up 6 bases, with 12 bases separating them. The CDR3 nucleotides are TGTGCCAGCAGCTCCGAAGAAGCCGAGCAGTACTTC. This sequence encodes CASSSEEAEQYF.

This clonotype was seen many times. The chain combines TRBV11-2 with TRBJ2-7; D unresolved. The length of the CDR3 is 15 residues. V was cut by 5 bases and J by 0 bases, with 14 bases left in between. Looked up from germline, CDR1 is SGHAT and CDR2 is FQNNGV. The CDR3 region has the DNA TGTGCCAGCAGCGTCGGTCGGAGTAGCTCCTACGAGCAGTACTTC. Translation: CASSVGRSSSYEQYF.

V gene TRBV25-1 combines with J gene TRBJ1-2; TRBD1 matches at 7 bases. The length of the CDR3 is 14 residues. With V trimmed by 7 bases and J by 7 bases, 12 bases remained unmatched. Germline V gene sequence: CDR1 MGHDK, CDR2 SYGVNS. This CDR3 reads CASKETGFFGGYTF. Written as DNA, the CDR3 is TGTGCCAGCAAAGAGACAGGGTTTTTTGGTGGCTACACCTTC.